Below, 30 T cell receptor beta chains from the same sample are listed, as sequenced in a study of control samples from healthy donors and cancer patients. Assay used: immunoSEQ multiplex PCR; TCRdb lists only in-frame clones, some missing. The sample shows some 74,000 clones, under 85% of them seen only once. Sample: blood. The receptors stem from a man aged 55 to 70 in good health.

This clone has only one observation. This sequence joins TRBV9 and TRBJ2-3, with 12 bases fitting TRBD2. The CDR3 consists of 14 residues. The V and J ends lost 7 bases and 5 bases, in that order; junction bases with no gene match: 5. CDR1 and CDR2 (germline): SGDLS, YYNGEE. In DNA form, the CDR3 reads TGTGCCAGCTCCCCTAGCGGGAGGGAAGATACGCAGTATTTT. Encoded protein: CASSPSGREDTQYF.

The chain recombines TRBV10-2 with TRBJ1-5, with D possibly TRBD1 on 5 matching bases. Trimming stripped 5 bases from V and 3 bases from J, with 17 bases between. Per the germline V gene, CDR1 is WSHSY and CDR2 is SAAADI. CDR3 length equals 16 residues. The CDR3 loop reads CASSKNFQGPNQPQHF. The CDR3 bases are TGCGCCAGCAGTAAGAATTTCCAGGGCCCCAATCAGCCCCAGCATTTT.

V usage is TRBV9 and J usage is TRBJ2-3; possibly TRBD1 or TRBD2 for D (5 bases each). Trimming pared 4 bases from V and 2 bases from J, leaving 17 bases between. The CDR3 contains 16 residues. Germline V gene sequence: CDR1 SGDLS, CDR2 YYNGEE. The CDR3 nucleotides are TGTGCCAGCAGCTTTAACCCGGGACGAACCACAGATACGCAGTATTTT. Encoded protein: CASSFNPGRTTDTQYF. Complete variable domain (other parts from reference TRBV9 and TRBJ2-3): DSGVTQTPKHLITATGQRVTLRCSPRSGDLSVYWYQQSLDQGLQFLIQYYNGEERAKGNILERFSAQQFPDLHSELNLSSLELGDSALYFCASSFNPGRTTDTQYFGPGTRLTVL.

This rearrangement joins TRBV2 to TRBJ1-2; D remains ambiguous. Germline CDR1 reads SNHLY; CDR2 reads FYNNEI. Trimming removed 7 bases at V and 6 bases at J, with 15 bases between. The CDR3 runs 13 residues. For the CDR3, the DNA is TGTGCCAGCAAGGGAGCTGCTCATAATGGCTACACCTTC. It codes for CASKGAAHNGYTF.

V gene TRBV9 combines with J gene TRBJ2-2; D perhaps matches TRBD2 (6 bases). Germline loops: CDR1 SGDLS, CDR2 YYNGEE. Trimming shortened V by 0 bases and J by 6 bases, and 15 bases separated the two germline ends. The CDR3 sequence is 16 residues long. The CDR3 DNA reads TGTGCCAGCAGCGTAGATTTGGAGGGCCGCGCCGGGGAGCTGTTTTTT. It yields the protein CASSVDLEGRAGELFF.

This clone was observed a single time. The V and J genes are TRBV7-2 and TRBJ2-7, with D possibly matching TRBD1 (5 bases). CDR3 size: 14 residues. Germline V gives CDR1 SGHTA, CDR2 FQGNSA. Deletions cut 5 bases from V and 0 bases from J, with 11 bases between. In nucleotides, the CDR3 is TGTGCCAGCAGCGCCCGACAGAGCTCCTACGAGCAGTACTTC. Residues: CASSARQSSYEQYF.

This clone was seen only a few times. The CDR3 region has the DNA TGTGCCAGTAGTCGACGTCCAGGGGGCTCCACCTACGAGCAGTACTTC. Amino acids: CASSRRPGGSTYEQYF. The chain joins TRBV19 to TRBJ2-7, with 8 nucleotides matching TRBD1. CDR3 length: 16 residues. Germline V lookup: CDR1 LNHDA, CDR2 SQIVND (reference sequence). Losses at the gene ends were 5 bases for V and 2 bases for J; bases not matched to a gene: 11. Combining the CDR3 with reference TRBV19 and TRBJ2-7 gives the whole variable domain DGGITQSPKYLFRKEGQNVTLSCEQNLNHDAMYWYRQDPGQGLRLIYYSQIVNDFQKGDIAEGYSVSREKKESFPLTVTSAQKNPTAFYLCASSRRPGGSTYEQYFGPGTRLTVT.

In its sample, this clone was seen a few times. CDR3 protein: CASSENPGGRSLGEQYF. CDR3 sequence (DNA): TGTGCCAGCAGCGAAAACCCAGGGGGACGATCTCTAGGCGAGCAGTACTTC. The J gene is TRBJ2-7, the V gene TRBV7-9; 7 bases fit TRBD1. CDR1 and CDR2 (germline): SEHNR, FQNEAQ (reference sequence). The trim removed 5 bases at V and 6 bases at J, leaving 19 bases unmatched. CDR3 length equals 17 residues.

The gene calls are TRBV7-7 and TRBJ2-3; D is unclear. Germline assignment: CDR1 SSHAT and CDR2 FNYEAQ (reference sequence). V lost 1 base, J lost 6 bases, and 11 bases lay in between. The CDR3 sequence is 14 residues long. The CDR3 sequence: CASSLGTGLDTQYF. The CDR3 nucleotides read TGTGCCAGCAGCTTAGGGACGGGTTTGGATACGCAGTATTTT.

CDR3 protein: CASSQATGTRYEQYF. CDR3 bases: TGTGCCAGCAGCCAAGCGACCGGGACTAGGTACGAGCAGTACTTC. V gene TRBV4-2 combines with J gene TRBJ2-7; 8 bases match TRBD2. V was pared by 1 base and J by 4 bases, with 6 bases of the junction left unmatched. The CDR3 is 15 amino acids. The germline V gene has CDR1 LGHNA and CDR2 YNFKEQ.

The rearrangement links TRBV7-6 to TRBJ2-7; TRBD1 might be the D (6 bases). This CDR3 has 13 amino acids. The germline V and J ends were trimmed by 1 base and 4 bases, with 8 bases remaining between them. CDR1 is SGHVS and CDR2 is FNYEAQ in the germline V gene. CDR3 amino acids: CASSLGTAYEQYF. DNA for the CDR3: TGTGCCAGCAGCTTAGGGACAGCTTACGAGCAGTACTTC.

This rearrangement joins TRBV7-2 to TRBJ2-7; 12 positions agree with TRBD2. CDR1 is SGHTA, CDR2 FQGNSA, per germline. With 5 bases clipped from V and 5 bases from J, the junction kept 7 bases outside the gene matches. The CDR3 consists of 15 residues. CDR3 coding DNA: TGTGCCAGCAGCGCCAACCTAGCGGGAGGGAACGAGCAGTACTTC. It specifies CASSANLAGGNEQYF.

The chain has TRBV6-6 and TRBJ1-6, with 7 bases lining up with TRBD1. Trimming at V came to 7 bases and at J to 5 bases, leaving 8 bases not matched to a gene. Germline lookup yields CDR1 MNHNY and CDR2 SVGAGI (reference sequence). The CDR3 has 15 residues. Here the CDR3 reads CASTPTGRDNSPLHF. CDR3 nucleotide sequence: TGTGCCAGCACCCCGACAGGGAGAGATAATTCACCCCTCCACTTT.

This clone was seen at least ten times. This chain connects TRBV3-1 (or the pseudogene TRBV3-2) to TRBJ2-2; D unclear. Germline CDR1 is LGHDT and CDR2 is YNNKEL (reference sequence). CDR3 size: 16 residues. V was clipped by 1 base and J by 2 bases, with 11 bases between them. CDR3 residues: CASSQGISLNTGELFF. The DNA for the CDR3 is TGTGCCAGCAGCCAAGGGATAAGCCTAAACACCGGGGAGCTGTTTTTT.

The chain is built from TRBV6-6 and TRBJ1-1; D is unclear. Trimming pared 7 bases from V and 7 bases from J, leaving 22 bases between. This CDR3 is built from 15 residues. CDR1 and CDR2 from the germline V gene are MNHNY and SVGAGI (reference sequence). The CDR3 DNA sequence: TGTGCCAGCACCGACCCCCGGGGTAGGAAGAGTGAAGCTTTCTTT. Translating it yields CASTDPRGRKSEAFF.

This rearrangement joins TRBV19 to TRBJ1-4; D perhaps matches TRBD1 (5 bases). Trimming removed 7 bases at V and 4 bases at J, with 10 bases between. The CDR3 length is 13 residues. The V gene's germline CDR1 is LNHDA and CDR2 SQIVND (reference sequence). In DNA, the CDR3 is TGTGCCAGTACGGGACCCGTTAATGAAAAACTGTTTTTT. Protein: CASTGPVNEKLFF.

The V and J genes are TRBV30 and TRBJ2-3, with D possibly TRBD2 on 5 matching bases. Germline V gene data show CDR1 as GTSNPN and CDR2 as SVGIG (reference sequence). V was clipped by 2 bases and J by 2 bases, with 8 bases between them. CDR3 length equals 13 residues. The CDR3 reads CAWSTGITDTQYF. The CDR3 DNA follows: TGTGCCTGGAGTACCGGGATCACAGATACGCAGTATTTT.

This chain connects TRBV7-7 to TRBJ2-2; D is uncertain. The germline V gene encodes CDR1 SSHAT and CDR2 FNYEAQ (reference sequence). V dropped 2 bases and J dropped 4 bases, with 2 bases sitting between them. CDR3 length: 12 residues. CDR3 loop: CASSLTTGELFF. For the CDR3, the DNA is TGTGCCAGCAGCTTAACCACCGGGGAGCTGTTTTTT. The full variable domain, its missing parts supplied by reference TRBV7-7 and TRBJ2-2, is GAGVSQSPRYKVTKRGQDVTLRCDPISSHATLYWYQQALGQGPEFLTYFNYEAQPDKSGLPSDRFSAERPEGSISTLTIQRTEQRDSAMYRCASSLTTGELFFGEGSRLTVL.

V and J are TRBV28 and TRBJ2-5; D call uncertain. CDR3 length equals 14 residues. The V end lost 5 bases, the J end lost 5 bases, and 15 bases lay between the germline ends. The V gene's germline CDR1 is MDHEN and CDR2 SYDVKM. As DNA, the CDR3 is TGTGCCAGCAGTCCAGCCGGGCCAAGCGAGACCCAGTACTTC. This sequence encodes CASSPAGPSETQYF.

Here the CDR3 reads CASSPLQGRNGYTF. CDR3 bases: TGTGCCAGCAGCCCCTTACAGGGACGGAATGGCTACACCTTC. This chain uses TRBV5-5 with TRBJ1-2, with D tentatively TRBD1 (6 bases). The V gene's germline CDR1 is SGHKS and CDR2 YYEKEE (reference sequence). The CDR3 loop spans 14 amino acids. V was clipped by 4 bases and J by 6 bases, with 16 bases between them.

CDR3: CASSPRLAGAYEQYF. For the CDR3, the DNA is TGTGCCAGCAGTCCCAGACTAGCGGGAGCCTACGAGCAGTACTTC. J is TRBJ2-7 and V is TRBV27; 12 bases fit TRBD2. The CDR3 consists of 15 residues. In germline, CDR1 is MNHEY, CDR2 SMNVEV (reference sequence). V gave up 5 bases and J gave up 2 bases; unmatched junction bases: 4.

The V call is TRBV24-1, the J call TRBJ1-5; TRBD1 matches at 7 bases. The CDR3 is made up of 18 amino acids. Losses at the gene ends were 3 bases for V and 0 bases for J; bases not matched to a gene: 10. Germline V CDR1 and CDR2: KGHDR, SFDVKD. The CDR3 DNA follows: TGTGCCACCAGTGATGCGGCAGGGGGTGTATATAGCAATCAGCCCCAGCATTTT. Translated, it gives CATSDAAGGVYSNQPQHF.

The rearrangement uses TRBV9 and TRBJ1-1; the match to TRBD1 covers 8 bases. CDR1 is SGDLS, CDR2 YYNGEE, per germline. V shed 0 bases and J 1 base; nucleotides not matched to a gene: 5. CDR3 length: 16 residues. In nucleotides, the CDR3 is TGTGCCAGCAGCGTAGCCCCGACAGGGGCGAACACTGAAGCTTTCTTT. It yields the protein CASSVAPTGANTEAFF.

The chain is built from TRBV25-1 and TRBJ1-1, with 7 bases identical to TRBD1. After removal of 4 bases from V and 6 bases from J, the junction contained 14 bases not matched to a gene. The germline CDR1 and CDR2 sequences are MGHDK and SYGVNS. CDR3 length: 16 amino acids. The CDR3 DNA is TGTGCCAGCAGTGGGGGGCACAGGGGAATTTTCTCTGAAGCTTTCTTT. Its translation is CASSGGHRGIFSEAFF.

The rearrangement links TRBV7-9 to TRBJ2-1; TRBD2 matches 11 bases. J was trimmed by 4 bases and V by 5 bases; bases with no gene match: 7. Germline V CDR1 and CDR2: SEHNR, FQNEAQ (reference sequence). CDR3 length: 16 amino acids. Here the CDR3 reads CASSVYSGRVYNEQFF. In DNA form, the CDR3 reads TGTGCCAGCAGCGTGTATAGCGGGAGGGTTTACAATGAGCAGTTCTTC.

The V and J genes are TRBV2 and TRBJ2-1; D is possibly TRBD2 (6 bases). V lost 4 bases and J 3 bases, leaving 13 bases between the germline ends. The CDR3 runs to 15 residues. Germline-derived CDR1 and CDR2 are SNHLY and FYNNEI. The CDR3 coding sequence is TGTGCCAGCAGTGGTGAAGCGGGTGGCTACAATGAGCAGTTCTTC. Protein sequence: CASSGEAGGYNEQFF. The entire variable domain, with the rest obtained from reference TRBV2 and TRBJ2-1, is as follows: EPEVTQTPSHQVTQMGQEVILRCVPISNHLYFYWYRQILGQKVEFLVSFYNNEISEKSEIFDDQFSVERPDGSNFTLKIRSTKLEDSAMYFCASSGEAGGYNEQFFGPGTRLTVL.

The rearrangement uses TRBV19 and TRBJ2-7, with TRBD2 matching 10 bases. The CDR3 runs 16 residues. Losses at the gene ends were 2 bases for V and 7 bases for J; bases not matched to a gene: 11. Per germline, CDR1 LNHDA and CDR2 SQIVND (reference sequence). The DNA of the CDR3 is TGTGCCAGTAGTATATCCAGCGGGAGGGCCCGTTGGGAGCAGTACTTC. This sequence encodes CASSISSGRARWEQYF.

The chain employs TRBV18 and TRBJ1-6; D gene uncertain. This CDR3 comprises 16 residues. Germline assignment: CDR1 KGHSH and CDR2 LQKENI. The ends were cut back, 3 bases at V and 7 bases at J, with 16 bases in the middle. The CDR3 region is CASSPGGPLINSPLHF. The CDR3 DNA reads TGTGCCAGCTCACCGGGTGGACCTCTTATAAATTCACCCCTCCACTTT.

The chain has TRBV28 and TRBJ2-3; D is uncertain. The V gene lost 6 bases and the J gene lost 6 bases, with 13 bases spanning the gap. CDR3 length equals 13 residues. The V gene's germline CDR1 is MDHEN and CDR2 SYDVKM. This CDR3 reads CASRDLHLDTQYF. The DNA for the CDR3 is TGTGCCAGCAGAGACTTGCACCTTGATACGCAGTATTTT.

This rearrangement joins TRBV6-1 to TRBJ2-3; D is possibly TRBD1 or TRBD2 (5 bases each). Trimming took 2 bases from V and 2 from J, leaving 17 bases between them. CDR3 length equals 17 residues. Germline V gene lookup returns CDR1 MNHNS and CDR2 SASEGT. The CDR3 protein is CASSEKRSRGYTDTQYF. DNA of the CDR3: TGTGCCAGCAGTGAAAAGCGGTCGAGGGGATACACAGATACGCAGTATTTT.